The subject of this entry is one T cell receptor (beta chain). The sample belongs to a study of blood T cell repertoires in COVID-19. For the study at large: PBMCs, B-cell-depleted T cells, or T cells were the source of the cDNA or gDNA that made up the material.

Sequencing was performed with immunoSEQ multiplex PCR; in TCRdb, only in-frame clones are kept and a portion is missing. The table has about 120,000 clones, 77% seen once. The germline CDR1 and CDR2 sequences are SQVTM and ANQGSEA. The CDR3 consists of 13 residues. The V gene lost 2 bases and the J gene lost 4 bases, with 12 bases spanning the gap. The source is a human donor in a cohort sampled during active COVID-19. Sample: peripheral blood. The J gene is TRBJ2-7, the V gene TRBV29-1, with D perhaps TRBD1 (6 bases). This CDR3 reads CSVETGDRYEQYF. The CDR3 DNA follows: TGCAGCGTTGAAACTGGAGACAGGTACGAGCAGTACTTC.